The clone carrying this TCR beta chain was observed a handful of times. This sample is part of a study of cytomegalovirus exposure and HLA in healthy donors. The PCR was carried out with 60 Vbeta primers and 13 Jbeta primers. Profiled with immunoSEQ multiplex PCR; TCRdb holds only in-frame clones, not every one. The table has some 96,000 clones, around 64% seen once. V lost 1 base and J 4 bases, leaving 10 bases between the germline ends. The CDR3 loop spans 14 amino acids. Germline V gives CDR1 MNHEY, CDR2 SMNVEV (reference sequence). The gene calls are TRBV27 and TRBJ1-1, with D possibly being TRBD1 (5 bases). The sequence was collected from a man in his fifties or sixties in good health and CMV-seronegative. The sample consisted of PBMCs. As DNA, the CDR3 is TGTGCCAGCAGTTTATGGGGGGGACGCACTGAAGCTTTCTTT. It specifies CASSLWGGRTEAFF.